This T cell receptor (beta chain) came from a study of blood T cell repertoires in COVID-19. Background on the study: T cells, B-cell-depleted T cells, or PBMCs provided the cDNA or gDNA that served as material.

V was clipped by 3 bases and J by 4 bases; unmatched bases: 9. Germline-derived CDR1 and CDR2 are SGHVS and FQNEAQ. The CDR3 is made up of 16 amino acids. Authors' data handling: Amplification from reference gene primers served as the basis for estimated nucleated cell counts. Some clones are missing from TCRdb's copy, which holds only in-frame ones; the method was immunoSEQ multiplex PCR. V and J calls and clone size are as listed in that table; D and trimming were resolved from the DNA. The table shows hundreds of thousands of clones, with roughly 89% occurring only once. Participant-given clinical history determined each cohort assignment. A single count supports this clone.

Sequencing was performed on PBMCs or T cells enriched from blood (not recorded which). V usage is TRBV7-8 and J usage is TRBJ2-5; 9 bases map to TRBD1. The receptor's source is a man in his 60s who had recovered from COVID-19. This chain's CDR3 is CASSFGGQGRGETQYF. The CDR3 DNA reads as TGTGCCAGCAGCTTTGGCGGACAGGGGAGGGGAGAGACCCAGTACTTC.